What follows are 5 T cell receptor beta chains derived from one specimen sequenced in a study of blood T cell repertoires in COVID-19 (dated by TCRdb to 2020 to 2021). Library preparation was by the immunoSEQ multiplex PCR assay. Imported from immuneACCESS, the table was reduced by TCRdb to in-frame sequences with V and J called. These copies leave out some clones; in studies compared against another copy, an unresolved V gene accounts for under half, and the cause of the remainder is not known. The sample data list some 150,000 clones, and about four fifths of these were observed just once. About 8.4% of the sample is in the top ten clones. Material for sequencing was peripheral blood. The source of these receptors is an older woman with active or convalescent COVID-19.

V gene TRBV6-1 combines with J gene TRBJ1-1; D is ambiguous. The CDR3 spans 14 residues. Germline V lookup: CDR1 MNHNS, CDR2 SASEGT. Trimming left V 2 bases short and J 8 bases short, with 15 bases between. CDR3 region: CASSETYTFGEAFF. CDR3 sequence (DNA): TGTGCCAGCAGTGAAACTTACACCTTCGGGGAAGCTTTCTTT.

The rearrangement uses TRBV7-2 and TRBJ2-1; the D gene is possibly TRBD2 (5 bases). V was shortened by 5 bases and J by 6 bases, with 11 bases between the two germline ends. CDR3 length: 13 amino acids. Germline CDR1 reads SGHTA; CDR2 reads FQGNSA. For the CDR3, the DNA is TGTGCCAGCAGCCGAGGACTTCCCAATGAGCAGTTCTTC. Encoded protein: CASSRGLPNEQFF. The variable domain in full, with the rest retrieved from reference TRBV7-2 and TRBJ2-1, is GAGVSQSPSNKVTEKGKDVELRCDPISGHTALYWYRQSLGQGLEFLIYFQGNSAPDKSGLPSDRFSAERTGGSVSTLTIQRTQQEDSAVYLCASSRGLPNEQFFGPGTRLTVL.

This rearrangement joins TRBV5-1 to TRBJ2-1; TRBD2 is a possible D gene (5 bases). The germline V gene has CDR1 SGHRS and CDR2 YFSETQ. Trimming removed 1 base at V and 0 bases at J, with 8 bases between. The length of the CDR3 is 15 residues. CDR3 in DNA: TGCGCCAGCAGCTTGATTACTAGCTCCTACAATGAGCAGTTCTTC. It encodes CASSLITSSYNEQFF.

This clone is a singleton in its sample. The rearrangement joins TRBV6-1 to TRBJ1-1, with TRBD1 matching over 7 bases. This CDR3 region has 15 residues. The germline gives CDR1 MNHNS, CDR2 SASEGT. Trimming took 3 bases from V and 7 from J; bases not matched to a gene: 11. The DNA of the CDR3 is TGTGCCAGCAGTGACCGCAGGGGGACATCTAATGAAGCTTTCTTT. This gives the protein CASSDRRGTSNEAFF.

CDR3: CASSLFAKAGGGGYTF. CDR3 in DNA: TGTGCCAGCAGTTTATTTGCAAAGGCAGGGGGCGGTGGCTACACCTTC. The J gene is TRBJ1-2, the V gene TRBV27; 8 nucleotides align to TRBD1. The CDR3 totals 16 residues. From germline, CDR1 is MNHEY and CDR2 SMNVEV (reference sequence). Unmatched junction bases numbered 11, after V lost 1 base and J lost 7 bases.